One and the same sample provided the 16 T cell receptor beta chains below, sequenced in a study of T-cell memory formation after mild COVID-19. Using its own MiXCR run on the 5' RACE reads, TCRdb lists one record per CDR3 protein. This sample has roughly 100,000 distinct CDR3 sequences; approximately 15% occur once, and the top ten carry 28%. The sample taken for sequencing was PBMCs or a T cell subset sorted from them (not recorded which). Every receptor here comes from an adult woman who had mild COVID-19 (a few samples of this study predate the infection). Cell type and time point are not known.

CDR3 loop: CSVLDRGSYEQYF. The CDR3 DNA is TGCAGCGTTCTTGACAGGGGAAGCTACGAGCAGTACTTC. This chain joins TRBV29-1 and TRBJ2-7; 8 bases are shared with TRBD1. Looked up from germline, CDR1 is SQVTM and CDR2 is ANQGSEA. The CDR3 runs 13 residues. J was trimmed by 3 bases and V by 5 bases; bases with no gene match: 6.

This clonotype was detected a few times. This chain uses TRBV12-3 or TRBV12-4 with TRBJ2-5; 9 bases map to TRBD1. The trim removed 2 bases at V and 5 bases at J, leaving 3 bases unmatched. This CDR3 is 14 amino acids long. CDR3 protein: CASSLTGGVETQYF. CDR3 nucleotides: TGTGCCAGCAGTTTAACAGGGGGCGTCGAGACCCAGTACTTC.

This clonotype appeared a few times. The V call is TRBV7-8, the J call TRBJ2-7; TRBD2 aligns across 9 bases. This CDR3 is 14 amino acids long. The V gene end was trimmed by 4 bases and the J gene end by 2 bases; junction bases not matched to a gene: 3. Germline values: CDR1 SGHVS, CDR2 FQNEAQ. CDR3 nucleotides: TGTGCCAGCAGCTCTAGCGGGACAGCCTACGAGCAGTACTTC. Translating gives CASSSSGTAYEQYF. The whole variable domain, filled in from reference TRBV7-8 and TRBJ2-7, reads GAGVSQSPRYKVAKRGQDVALRCDPISGHVSLFWYQQALGQGPEFLTYFQNEAQLDKSGLPSDRFFAERPEGSVSTLKIQRTQQEDSAVYLCASSSSGTAYEQYFGPGTRLTVT.

The sample holds a few counts of this clonotype. J is TRBJ2-7 and V is TRBV5-1, with 8 positions matching TRBD1. This CDR3 comprises 16 residues. Germline V gene data show CDR1 as SGHRS and CDR2 as YFSETQ. J lost 1 base, V lost 0 bases, and 6 bases had no gene match. CDR3 in amino acids: CASSLGPGQESYEQYF. Here the CDR3 DNA reads TGCGCCAGCAGCTTGGGGCCGGGACAGGAATCCTACGAGCAGTACTTC.

The chain combines TRBV12-3 or TRBV12-4 with TRBJ1-2; no clear D gene. Trimming shortened V by 6 bases and J by 2 bases, and 10 bases separated the two germline ends. The CDR3 totals 13 residues. The CDR3 DNA is TGTGCCAGCAGCTTGGGTCAGAACTATGGCTACACCTTC. The encoded protein is CASSLGQNYGYTF.

The genes are TRBV7-2 and TRBJ2-7; 11 nucleotides line up with TRBD1. The CDR3 extends over 15 amino acids. V lost 4 bases and J lost 6; bases outside the gene matches: 8. CDR1 and CDR2 from the germline V gene are SGHTA and FQGNSA. The CDR3 DNA follows: TGTGCCAGCAGCTCCGAGGGGACAGGGGGGCGCGAGCAGTACTTC. It translates to CASSSEGTGGREQYF. Complete variable domain (other parts from reference TRBV7-2 and TRBJ2-7): GAGVSQSPSNKVTEKGKDVELRCDPISGHTALYWYRQSLGQGLEFLIYFQGNSAPDKSGLPSDRFSAERTGGSVSTLTIQRTQQEDSAVYLCASSSEGTGGREQYFGPGTRLTVT.

This chain links TRBV2 with TRBJ1-5, with D possibly matching TRBD1 (5 bases). The ends were cut back, 0 bases at V and 7 bases at J, with 13 bases in the middle. The CDR3 covers 15 residues. Germline CDR1 SNHLY, CDR2 FYNNEI. The CDR3 is CASSEATGIGQPQHF. The CDR3 DNA is TGTGCCAGCAGTGAAGCAACAGGCATTGGGCAGCCCCAGCATTTT.

This clonotype was found a few times. The rearrangement links TRBV7-6 to TRBJ2-7; D possibly corresponds to TRBD1 (6 bases). This CDR3 is built from 14 residues. CDR1 and CDR2 (germline): SGHVS, FNYEAQ. With 5 bases removed from V and 5 bases from J, the gap between germline ends came to 16 bases. This chain's CDR3 is CASSPEGGGNEQYF. CDR3 sequence (DNA): TGTGCCAGCAGCCCGGAAGGGGGTGGAAACGAGCAGTACTTC. Using reference TRBV7-6 and TRBJ2-7 for the parts outside the CDR3, the full variable domain is GAGVSQSPRYKVTKRGQDVALRCDPISGHVSLYWYRQALGQGPEFLTYFNYEAQQDKSGLPNDRFSAERPEGSISTLTIQRTEQRDSAMYRCASSPEGGGNEQYFGPGTRLTVT.

This clonotype has only a few counts. This rearrangement joins TRBV7-8 to TRBJ1-3; D possibly corresponds to TRBD1 (5 bases). Germline V gene sequence: CDR1 SGHVS, CDR2 FQNEAQ. The CDR3 runs 15 residues. The V end was cut by 0 bases, the J end by 1 base, with 7 bases between. The CDR3 spells CASSLAGGSGNTIYF. Here the CDR3 DNA reads TGTGCCAGCAGCTTAGCTGGGGGTTCTGGAAACACCATATATTTT.

The V and J genes are TRBV27 and TRBJ2-4, with a tentative D call TRBD2 (5 bases). The CDR3 contains 16 residues. Looked up from germline, CDR1 is MNHEY and CDR2 is SMNVEV (reference sequence). With 1 base removed from V and 0 bases from J, the gap between germline ends came to 10 bases. This chain's CDR3 is CASSLWGEGAKNIQYF. The CDR3 nucleotides are TGTGCCAGCAGTTTATGGGGAGAAGGAGCCAAAAACATTCAGTACTTC.

The V call is TRBV30, the J call TRBJ1-1, with D unresolved. V was pared by 7 bases and J by 1 base, with 19 bases between. Germline-derived CDR1 and CDR2 are GTSNPN and SVGIG (reference sequence). The CDR3 loop spans 15 amino acids. CDR3 bases: TGTGCCTCCTATACCCCCCACAATTGGAACACTGAAGCTTTCTTT. Translating gives CASYTPHNWNTEAFF.

This clonotype was counted between two and nine times. The rearrangement links TRBV9 to TRBJ2-1, with D hard to call. Germline CDR1 is SGDLS and CDR2 is YYNGEE. The CDR3 is 11 amino acids. Trimming left V 0 bases short and J 11 bases short, with 6 bases between. Here the CDR3 reads CASSVDSKQFF. The CDR3 DNA is TGTGCCAGCAGCGTAGATAGCAAGCAGTTCTTC.

This clonotype was detected only once. The genes are TRBV7-9 and TRBJ2-5; possible D gene TRBD1, 6 bases. Trimming took 1 base from V and 2 from J, leaving 14 bases between them. This CDR3 spans 16 amino acids. Germline V gene lookup returns CDR1 SEHNR and CDR2 FQNEAQ (reference sequence). The CDR3 nucleotides read TGTGCCAGCAGCTTAGGATGGGGGCAGCGGCAAGAGACCCAGTACTTC. Translated, it gives CASSLGWGQRQETQYF.

V gene TRBV6-2 or TRBV6-3 combines with J gene TRBJ2-2; TRBD1 is a possible D gene (5 bases). This CDR3 comprises 17 residues. Germline-derived CDR1 and CDR2 are MNHEY and SVGEGT. Trimming stripped 2 bases from V and 4 bases from J, with 17 bases between. CDR3 nucleotides: TGTGCCAGCAGTTACGCCCCACTAACAGGTGGCACCGGGGAGCTGTTTTTT. This sequence encodes CASSYAPLTGGTGELFF.

This sequence joins TRBV9 and TRBJ2-1, with D unresolved. Germline loops: CDR1 SGDLS, CDR2 YYNGEE. The V end was cut by 7 bases, the J end by 7 bases, with 18 bases between. The CDR3 covers 14 residues. The CDR3 protein is CASGPGYPFNEQFF. CDR3 DNA: TGTGCCAGCGGCCCCGGGTACCCTTTTAATGAGCAGTTCTTC.

The CDR3 region has the DNA TGTGCCTGGCCCCGACGTGTCTTAGCGGGGGGGCCTGGCACAGATACGCAGTATTTT. It yields the protein CAWPRRVLAGGPGTDTQYF. The chain has TRBV30 and TRBJ2-3; 11 bases map to TRBD2. CDR1 GTSNPN and CDR2 SVGIG come from the germline V gene (reference sequence). This CDR3 comprises 19 residues. The J segment lost 1 base and the V segment lost 5 bases, leaving 17 bases of the junction unmatched.